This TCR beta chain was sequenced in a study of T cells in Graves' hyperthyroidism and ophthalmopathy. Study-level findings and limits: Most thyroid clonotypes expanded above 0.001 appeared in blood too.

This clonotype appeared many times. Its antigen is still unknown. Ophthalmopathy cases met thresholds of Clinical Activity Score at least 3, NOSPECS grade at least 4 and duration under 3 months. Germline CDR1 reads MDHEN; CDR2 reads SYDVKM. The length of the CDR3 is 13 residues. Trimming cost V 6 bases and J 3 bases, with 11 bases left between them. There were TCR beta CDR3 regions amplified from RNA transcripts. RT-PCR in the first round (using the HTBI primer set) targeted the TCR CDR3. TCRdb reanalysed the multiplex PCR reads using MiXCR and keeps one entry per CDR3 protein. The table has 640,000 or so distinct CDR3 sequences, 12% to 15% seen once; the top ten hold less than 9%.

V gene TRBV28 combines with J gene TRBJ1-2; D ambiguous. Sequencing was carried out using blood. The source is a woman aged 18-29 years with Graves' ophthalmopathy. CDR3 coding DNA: TGTGCCAGCAGGTTACCCTCAGACTATGGCTACACCTTC. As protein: CASRLPSDYGYTF.